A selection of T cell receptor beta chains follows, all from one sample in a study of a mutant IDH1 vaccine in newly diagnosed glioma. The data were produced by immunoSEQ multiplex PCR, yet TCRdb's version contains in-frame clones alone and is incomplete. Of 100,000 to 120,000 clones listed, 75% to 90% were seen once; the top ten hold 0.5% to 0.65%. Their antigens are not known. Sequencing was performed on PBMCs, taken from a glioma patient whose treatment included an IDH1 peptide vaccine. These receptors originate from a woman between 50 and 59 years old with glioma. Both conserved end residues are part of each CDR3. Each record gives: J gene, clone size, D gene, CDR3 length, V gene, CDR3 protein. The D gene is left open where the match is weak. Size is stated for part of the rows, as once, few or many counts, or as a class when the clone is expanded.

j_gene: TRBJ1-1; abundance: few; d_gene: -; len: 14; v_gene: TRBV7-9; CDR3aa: CASSLGGARTEAFF
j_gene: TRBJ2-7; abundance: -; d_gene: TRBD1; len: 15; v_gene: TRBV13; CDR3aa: CASSARWTGEYEQYF
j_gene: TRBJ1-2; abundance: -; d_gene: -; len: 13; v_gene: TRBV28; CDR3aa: CASSLMTGYGYTF
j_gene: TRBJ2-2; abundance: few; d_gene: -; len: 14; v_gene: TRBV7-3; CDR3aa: CASRLDSAGGELFF
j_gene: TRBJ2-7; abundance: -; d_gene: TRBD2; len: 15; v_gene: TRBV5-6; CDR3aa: CASSQIGGSFDEQYF
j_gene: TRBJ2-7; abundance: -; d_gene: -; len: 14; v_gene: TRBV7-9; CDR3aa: CASSSPPDPYEQYF
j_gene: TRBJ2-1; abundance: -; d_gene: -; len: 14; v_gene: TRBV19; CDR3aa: CASSWYALHNEQFF
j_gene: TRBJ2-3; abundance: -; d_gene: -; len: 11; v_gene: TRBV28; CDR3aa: CASSRTDTQYF
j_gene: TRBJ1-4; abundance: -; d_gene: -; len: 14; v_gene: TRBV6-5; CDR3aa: CASSRTGPHGKLFF
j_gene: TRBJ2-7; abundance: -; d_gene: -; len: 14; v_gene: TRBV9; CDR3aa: CASSVVTGLDEQYF
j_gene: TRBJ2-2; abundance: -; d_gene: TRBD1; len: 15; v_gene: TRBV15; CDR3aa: CATSAGGASTGELFF
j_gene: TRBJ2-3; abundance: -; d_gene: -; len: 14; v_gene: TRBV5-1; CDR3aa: CASRSIQDGDTQYF
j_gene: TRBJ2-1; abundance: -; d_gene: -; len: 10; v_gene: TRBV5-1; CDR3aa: CASKGYEQFF
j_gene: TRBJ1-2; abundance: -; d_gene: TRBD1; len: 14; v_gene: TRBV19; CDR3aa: CASSPTGTGDGYTF
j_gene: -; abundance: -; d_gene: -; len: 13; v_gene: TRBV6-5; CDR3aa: CASSYSDSYEQYF
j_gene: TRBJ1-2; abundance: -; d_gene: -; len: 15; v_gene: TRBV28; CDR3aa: CASSSSGSLNYGYTF
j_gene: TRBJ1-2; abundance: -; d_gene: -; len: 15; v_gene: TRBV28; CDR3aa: CASSYWGRRNYGYTF
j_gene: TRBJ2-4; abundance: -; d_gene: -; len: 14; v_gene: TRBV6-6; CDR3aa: CASTSRGWRNIQYF
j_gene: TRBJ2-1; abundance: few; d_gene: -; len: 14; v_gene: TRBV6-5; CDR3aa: CASSYSSRENEQFF
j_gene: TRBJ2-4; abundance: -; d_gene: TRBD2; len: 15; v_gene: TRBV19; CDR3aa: CASSTRLAGKNIQYF
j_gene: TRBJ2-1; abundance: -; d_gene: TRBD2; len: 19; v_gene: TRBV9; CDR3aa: CASSVSLGSSGSSYNEQFF
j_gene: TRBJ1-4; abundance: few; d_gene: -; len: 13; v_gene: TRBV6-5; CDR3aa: CASSYLGSEKLFF
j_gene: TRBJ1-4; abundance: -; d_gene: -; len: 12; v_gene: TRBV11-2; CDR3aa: CASSMTREKLFF
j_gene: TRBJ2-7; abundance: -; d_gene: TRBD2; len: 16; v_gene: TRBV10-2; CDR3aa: CASSVPGLAGDYEQYF
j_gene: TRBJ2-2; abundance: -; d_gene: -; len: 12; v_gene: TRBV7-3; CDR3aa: CASSSPGGELFF
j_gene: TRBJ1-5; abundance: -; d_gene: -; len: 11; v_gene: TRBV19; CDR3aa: CASSQGQPQHF
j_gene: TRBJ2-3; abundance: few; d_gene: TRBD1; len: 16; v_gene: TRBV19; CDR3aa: CASSDSDRGYTDTQYF
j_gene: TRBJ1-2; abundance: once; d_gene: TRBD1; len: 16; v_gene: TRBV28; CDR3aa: CASSLRDRGLRYGYTF
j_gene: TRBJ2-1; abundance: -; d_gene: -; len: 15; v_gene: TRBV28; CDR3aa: CASSLMGAAYNEQFF
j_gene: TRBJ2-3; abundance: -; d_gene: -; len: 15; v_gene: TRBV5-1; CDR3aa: CASSRTAVGTDTQYF
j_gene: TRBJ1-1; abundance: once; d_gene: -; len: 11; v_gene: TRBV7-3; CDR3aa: CASYQNTEAFF
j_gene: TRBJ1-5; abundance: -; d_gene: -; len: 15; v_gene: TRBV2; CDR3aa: CASKRGLRVDQPQHF
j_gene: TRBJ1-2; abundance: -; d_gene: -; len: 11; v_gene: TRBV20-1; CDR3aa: CSAAGGVGYTF
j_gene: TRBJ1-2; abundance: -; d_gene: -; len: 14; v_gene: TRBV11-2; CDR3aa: CASSYRTGNYGYTF
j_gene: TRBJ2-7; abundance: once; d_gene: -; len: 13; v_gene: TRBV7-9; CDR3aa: CASSPRNSYEQYF
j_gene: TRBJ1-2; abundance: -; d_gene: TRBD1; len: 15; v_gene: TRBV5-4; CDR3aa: CASTNLGQGEDGYTF
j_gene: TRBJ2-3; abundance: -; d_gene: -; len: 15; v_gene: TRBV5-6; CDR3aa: CASSLVTVSTDTQYF
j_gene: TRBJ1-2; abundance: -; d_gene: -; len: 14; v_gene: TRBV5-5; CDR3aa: CASSRRGEAWGYTF
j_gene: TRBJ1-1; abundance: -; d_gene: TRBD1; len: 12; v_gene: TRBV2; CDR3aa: CASRQGATEAFF
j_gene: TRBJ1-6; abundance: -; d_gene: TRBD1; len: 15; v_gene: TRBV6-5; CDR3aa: CASSYSGQNNSPLHF
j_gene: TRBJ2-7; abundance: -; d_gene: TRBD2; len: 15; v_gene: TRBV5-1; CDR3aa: CASSSGLAGAYEQYF
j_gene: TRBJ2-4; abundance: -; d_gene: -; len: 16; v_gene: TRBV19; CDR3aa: CASSIGDREAKNIQYF
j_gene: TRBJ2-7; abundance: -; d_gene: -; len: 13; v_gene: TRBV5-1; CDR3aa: CASSFGQNYEQYF
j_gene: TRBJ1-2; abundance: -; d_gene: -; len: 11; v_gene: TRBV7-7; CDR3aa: CASSRQEGYTF
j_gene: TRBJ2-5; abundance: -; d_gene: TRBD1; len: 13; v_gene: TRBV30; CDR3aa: CAWEPEQGETQYF
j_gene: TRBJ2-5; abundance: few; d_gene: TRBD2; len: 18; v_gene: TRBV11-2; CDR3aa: CASRQISGRGSARETQYF
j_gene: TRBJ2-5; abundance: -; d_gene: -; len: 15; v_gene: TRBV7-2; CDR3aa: CASSLVSWGQETQYF
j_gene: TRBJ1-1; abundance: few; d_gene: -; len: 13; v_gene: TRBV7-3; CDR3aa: CASSLELNTEAFF
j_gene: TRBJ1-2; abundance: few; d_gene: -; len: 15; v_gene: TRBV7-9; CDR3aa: CASTFREVFRYGYTF
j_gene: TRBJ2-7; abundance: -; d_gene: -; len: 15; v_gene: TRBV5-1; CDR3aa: CASSRSGLLTYEQYF
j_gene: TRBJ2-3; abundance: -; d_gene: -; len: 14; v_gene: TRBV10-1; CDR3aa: CASSSGGGTDTQYF
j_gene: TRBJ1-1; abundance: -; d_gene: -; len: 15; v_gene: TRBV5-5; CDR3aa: CASSIQALGGTEAFF
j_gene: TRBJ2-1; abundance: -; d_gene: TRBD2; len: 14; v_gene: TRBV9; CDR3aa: CASSAKGTTHEQFF
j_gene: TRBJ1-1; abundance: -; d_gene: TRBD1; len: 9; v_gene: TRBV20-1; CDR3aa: CSVQGRRTF
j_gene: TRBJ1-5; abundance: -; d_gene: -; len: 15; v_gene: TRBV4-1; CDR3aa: CASSQSRDNGQPQHF
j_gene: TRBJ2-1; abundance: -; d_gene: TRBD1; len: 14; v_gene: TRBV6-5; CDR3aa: CASTLQGPQDEQFF
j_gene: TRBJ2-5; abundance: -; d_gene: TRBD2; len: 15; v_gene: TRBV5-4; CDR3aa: CASSLDQRDGETQYF
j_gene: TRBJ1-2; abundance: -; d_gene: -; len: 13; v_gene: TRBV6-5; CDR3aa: CASRFQNRDGYTF
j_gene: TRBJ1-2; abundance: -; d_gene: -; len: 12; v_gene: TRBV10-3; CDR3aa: CAISEGGYGYTF
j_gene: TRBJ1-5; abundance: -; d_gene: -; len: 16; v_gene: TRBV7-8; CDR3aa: CASSWQRRGGNQPQHF